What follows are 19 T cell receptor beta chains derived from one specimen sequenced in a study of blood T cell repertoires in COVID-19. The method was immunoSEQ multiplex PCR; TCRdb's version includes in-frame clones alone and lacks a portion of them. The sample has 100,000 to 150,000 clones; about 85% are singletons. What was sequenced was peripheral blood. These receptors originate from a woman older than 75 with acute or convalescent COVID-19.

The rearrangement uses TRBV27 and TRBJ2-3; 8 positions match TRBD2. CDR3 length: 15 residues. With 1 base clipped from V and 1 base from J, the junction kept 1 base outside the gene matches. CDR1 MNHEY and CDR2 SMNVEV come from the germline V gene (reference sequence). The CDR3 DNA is TGTGCCAGCAGTTTATTTAGCGGGGGCACAGATACGCAGTATTTT. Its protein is CASSLFSGGTDTQYF.

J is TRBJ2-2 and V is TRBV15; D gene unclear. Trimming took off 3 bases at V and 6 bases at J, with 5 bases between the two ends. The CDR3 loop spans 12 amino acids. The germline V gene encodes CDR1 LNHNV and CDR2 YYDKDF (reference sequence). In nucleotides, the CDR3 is TGTGCCACCAGCAGCACTCCCGGGGAGCTGTTTTTT. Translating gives CATSSTPGELFF.

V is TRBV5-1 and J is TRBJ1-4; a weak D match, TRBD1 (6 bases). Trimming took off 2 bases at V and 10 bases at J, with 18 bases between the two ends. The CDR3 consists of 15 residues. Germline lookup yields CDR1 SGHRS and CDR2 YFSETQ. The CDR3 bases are TGCGCCAGCAGCTTTGAAGGGAGGGGGGTTGGAAAACTGTTTTTT. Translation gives CASSFEGRGVGKLFF.

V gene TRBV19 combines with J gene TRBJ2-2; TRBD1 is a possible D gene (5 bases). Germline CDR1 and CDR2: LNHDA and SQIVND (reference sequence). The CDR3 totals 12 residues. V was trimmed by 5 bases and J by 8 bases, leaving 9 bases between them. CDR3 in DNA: TGTGCCAGTAGTCAGGGTCGGGGGGAGCTGTTTTTT. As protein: CASSQGRGELFF.

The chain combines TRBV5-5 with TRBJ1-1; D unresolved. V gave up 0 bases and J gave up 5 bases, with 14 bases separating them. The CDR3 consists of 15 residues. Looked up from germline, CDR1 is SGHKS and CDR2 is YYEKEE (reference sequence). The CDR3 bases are TGTGCCAGCAGCTTGGTCGCGTGGAGAAAGACTGAAGCTTTCTTT. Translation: CASSLVAWRKTEAFF.

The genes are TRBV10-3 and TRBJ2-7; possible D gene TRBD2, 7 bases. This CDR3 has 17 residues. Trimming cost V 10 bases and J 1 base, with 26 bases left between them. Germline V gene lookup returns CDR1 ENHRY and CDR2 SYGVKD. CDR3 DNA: TGTGCCACCCAAGCGGTCGGACAGTGGGGGGGATCCTACGAGCAGTACGTC. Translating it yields CATQAVGQWGGSYEQYV.

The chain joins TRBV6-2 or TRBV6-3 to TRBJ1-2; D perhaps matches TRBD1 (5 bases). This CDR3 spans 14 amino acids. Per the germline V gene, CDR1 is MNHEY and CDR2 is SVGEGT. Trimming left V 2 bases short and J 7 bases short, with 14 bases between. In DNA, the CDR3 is TGTGCCAGCAGTTACCGTGGGGCTTTGCTTGGCTACACCTTC. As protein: CASSYRGALLGYTF.

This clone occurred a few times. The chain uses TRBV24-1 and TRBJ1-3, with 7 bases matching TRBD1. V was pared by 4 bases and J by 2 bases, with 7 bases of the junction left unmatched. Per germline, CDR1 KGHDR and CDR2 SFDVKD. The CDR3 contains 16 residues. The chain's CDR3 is CATSDHGQGAGNTIYF. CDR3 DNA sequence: TGTGCCACCAGTGACCACGGCCAGGGGGCTGGAAACACCATATATTTT.

The CDR3 nucleotides are TGTGCCAGCAGTCCTTTATATGGCTACACCTTC. Translation: CASSPLYGYTF. The rearrangement joins TRBV28 to TRBJ1-2; D is unresolved. With 5 bases removed from V and 5 bases from J, the gap between germline ends came to 6 bases. Germline assignment: CDR1 MDHEN and CDR2 SYDVKM. This CDR3 spans 11 amino acids.

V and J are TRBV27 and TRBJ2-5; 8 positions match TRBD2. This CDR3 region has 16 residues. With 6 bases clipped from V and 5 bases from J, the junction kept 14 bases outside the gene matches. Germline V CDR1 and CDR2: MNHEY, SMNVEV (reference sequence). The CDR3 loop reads CASRFRSAGGAETQYF. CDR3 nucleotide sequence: TGTGCCAGCAGATTCCGATCCGCGGGGGGCGCGGAGACCCAGTACTTC.

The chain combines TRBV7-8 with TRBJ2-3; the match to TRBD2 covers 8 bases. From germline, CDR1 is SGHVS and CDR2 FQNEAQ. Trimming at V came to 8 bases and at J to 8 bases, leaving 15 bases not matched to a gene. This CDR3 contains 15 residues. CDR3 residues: CASGPRGGLRGTQYF. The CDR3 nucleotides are TGTGCCAGCGGACCCCGGGGGGGTCTCAGGGGTACGCAGTATTTT.

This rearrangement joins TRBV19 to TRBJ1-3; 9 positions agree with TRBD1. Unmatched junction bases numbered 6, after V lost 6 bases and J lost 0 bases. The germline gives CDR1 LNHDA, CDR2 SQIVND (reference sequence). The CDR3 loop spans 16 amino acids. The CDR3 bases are TGTGCCAGTAGCAGAGGACAGGGGAGCTCTGGAAACACCATATATTTT. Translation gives CASSRGQGSSGNTIYF. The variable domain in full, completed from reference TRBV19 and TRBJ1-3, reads DGGITQSPKYLFRKEGQNVTLSCEQNLNHDAMYWYRQDPGQGLRLIYYSQIVNDFQKGDIAEGYSVSREKKESFPLTVTSAQKNPTAFYLCASSRGQGSSGNTIYFGEGSWLTVV.

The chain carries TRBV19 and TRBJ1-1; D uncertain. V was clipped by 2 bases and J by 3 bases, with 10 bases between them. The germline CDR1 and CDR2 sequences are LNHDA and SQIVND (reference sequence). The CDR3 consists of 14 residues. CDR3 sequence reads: CASSIIFRDTEAFF. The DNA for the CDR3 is TGTGCCAGTAGTATAATATTCCGGGACACTGAAGCTTTCTTT.

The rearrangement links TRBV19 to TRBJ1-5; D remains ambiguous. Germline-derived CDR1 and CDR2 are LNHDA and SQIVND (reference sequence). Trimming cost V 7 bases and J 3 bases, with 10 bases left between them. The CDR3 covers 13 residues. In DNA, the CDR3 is TGTGCCAGTAAAGATAGTAACAATCAGCCCCAGCATTTT. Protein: CASKDSNNQPQHF.

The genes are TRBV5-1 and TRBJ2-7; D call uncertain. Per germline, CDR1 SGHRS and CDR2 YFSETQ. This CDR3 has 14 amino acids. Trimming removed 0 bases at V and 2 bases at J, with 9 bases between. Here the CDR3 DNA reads TGCGCCAGCAGCTTGGGGCCAAGTCCCTACGAGCAGTACGTC. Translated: CASSLGPSPYEQYV.

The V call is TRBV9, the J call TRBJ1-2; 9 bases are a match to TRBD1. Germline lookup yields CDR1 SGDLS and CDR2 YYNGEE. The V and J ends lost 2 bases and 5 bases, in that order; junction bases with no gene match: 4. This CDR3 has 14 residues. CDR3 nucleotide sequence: TGTGCCAGCAGCGTGATGGACAGGGGATATGGCTACACCTTC. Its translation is CASSVMDRGYGYTF.

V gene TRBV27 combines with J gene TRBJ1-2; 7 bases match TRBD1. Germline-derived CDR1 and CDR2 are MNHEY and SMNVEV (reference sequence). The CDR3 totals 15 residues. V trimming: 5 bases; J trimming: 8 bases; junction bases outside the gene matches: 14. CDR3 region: CASSLKGQYSAGYTF. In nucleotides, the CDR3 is TGTGCCAGCAGTCTTAAGGGACAGTACTCCGCCGGCTACACCTTC.

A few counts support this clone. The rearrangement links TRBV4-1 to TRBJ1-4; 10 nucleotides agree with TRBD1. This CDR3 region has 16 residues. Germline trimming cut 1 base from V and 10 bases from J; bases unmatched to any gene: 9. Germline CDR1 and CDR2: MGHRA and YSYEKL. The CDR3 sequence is CASSQAIPGQGRKLFF. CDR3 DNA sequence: TGCGCCAGCAGCCAAGCGATTCCGGGACAGGGGCGAAAACTGTTTTTT.

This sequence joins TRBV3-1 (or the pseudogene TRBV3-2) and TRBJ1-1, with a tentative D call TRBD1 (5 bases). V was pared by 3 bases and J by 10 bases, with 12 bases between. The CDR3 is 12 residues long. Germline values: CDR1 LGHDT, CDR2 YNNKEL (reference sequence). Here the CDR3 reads CASSHTQERAFF. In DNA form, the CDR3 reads TGTGCCAGCAGCCACACACAGGAAAGAGCTTTCTTT.